These 24 T cell receptor beta chains originate from one sample sequenced in a study of blood T cell repertoires in COVID-19. The data were produced by immunoSEQ multiplex PCR, yet TCRdb's version contains in-frame clones alone and is incomplete. The data show 95,000 to 100,000 clones, about 90% seen once. Specimen: peripheral blood. These receptors originate from a woman in her 30s with acute or convalescent COVID-19.

The DNA for the CDR3 is TGTGCCAGCAGTACGGGACAGGGTTTCTTCGAGCAGTACTTC. This sequence encodes CASSTGQGFFEQYF. The V and J genes are TRBV7-2 and TRBJ2-7; 9 bases agree with TRBD1. The CDR3 totals 14 residues. V shed 6 bases, J shed 6 bases, and the junction held 9 bases outside the gene matches. The V gene's germline CDR1 is SGHTA and CDR2 FQGNSA.

This sequence joins TRBV6-5 and TRBJ1-2; the D is unclear. Germline CDR1 and CDR2: MNHEY and SVGAGI. This CDR3 contains 13 residues. Trimming removed 0 bases at V and 6 bases at J, with 8 bases between. DNA for the CDR3: TGTGCCAGCAGTTACTCGGGCAGCAATGGCTACACCTTC. Protein sequence: CASSYSGSNGYTF.

In regard to this clone: Mismatch with germline at one junction end may stem from a read error. The rearrangement links TRBV7-9 to TRBJ1-1, with 8 bases fitting TRBD1. Germline loops: CDR1 SEHNR, CDR2 FQNEAQ (reference sequence). This CDR3 has 14 residues. The CDR3 DNA sequence: TGTGCCAGCAGTTTAGGGACAGGAAAAACTGAAGCTTTCTTT. Protein sequence: CASSLGTGKTEAFF.

V gene TRBV27 combines with J gene TRBJ2-7; 7 bases map to TRBD2. Trimming cost V 7 bases and J 7 bases; bases outside gene matches: 7. The CDR3 is 12 residues long. From germline, CDR1 is MNHEY and CDR2 SMNVEV (reference sequence). CDR3 residues: CASTTPGREQYF. CDR3 sequence (DNA): TGTGCCAGCACCACCCCCGGGAGGGAGCAGTACTTC.

The chain recombines TRBV5-6 with TRBJ2-7; 10 bases agree with TRBD1. CDR3 length: 15 amino acids. Germline trimming cut 0 bases from V and 3 bases from J; bases unmatched to any gene: 3. Germline loops: CDR1 SGHDT, CDR2 YYEEEE. CDR3 protein: CASSLAGQGIYEQYF. The CDR3 bases are TGTGCCAGCAGCTTGGCGGGACAGGGGATCTACGAGCAGTACTTC.

The rearrangement uses TRBV10-1 and TRBJ2-7; perhaps TRBD1 as D (5 bases). This CDR3 spans 14 amino acids. V was pared by 5 bases and J by 5 bases, with 16 bases between. Germline V gene lookup returns CDR1 WNHNN and CDR2 SYGVQD (reference sequence). CDR3 sequence (DNA): TGCGCCAGCAGTTCACGTAAGGGGTTCCACGAGCAGTACTTC. Translated: CASSSRKGFHEQYF.

The chain links TRBV4-2 to TRBJ1-4; no firm D call. The CDR3 extends over 16 amino acids. Germline CDR1 and CDR2: LGHNA and YNFKEQ. V lost 3 bases and J lost 0, with 11 bases in between. CDR3 loop: CASSQLPGTTNEKLFF. CDR3 DNA sequence: TGTGCCAGCAGCCAGTTACCCGGGACAACTAATGAAAAACTGTTTTTT.

The chain recombines TRBV6-5 with TRBJ1-1, with 10 bases fitting TRBD1. The CDR3 has 16 amino acids. V gave up 2 bases and J gave up 4 bases; unmatched junction bases: 7. Per germline, CDR1 MNHEY and CDR2 SVGAGI. The CDR3 region has the DNA TGTGCCAGCAGTTACGAGCAATGGACAGGGGGCACTGAAGCTTTCTTT. Translating it yields CASSYEQWTGGTEAFF.

The chain is built from TRBV2 and TRBJ1-2; 12 bases map to TRBD1. V shed 4 bases and J 5 bases; nucleotides not matched to a gene: 11. This CDR3 is built from 17 residues. Germline V CDR1 and CDR2: SNHLY, FYNNEI. CDR3 bases: TGTGCCAGCAGTGTCGCGAGCGGGACAGGGGGCAAATATGGCTACACCTTC. Protein sequence: CASSVASGTGGKYGYTF. Variable domain in full (rest from reference TRBV2 and TRBJ1-2): EPEVTQTPSHQVTQMGQEVILRCVPISNHLYFYWYRQILGQKVEFLVSFYNNEISEKSEIFDDQFSVERPDGSNFTLKIRSTKLEDSAMYFCASSVASGTGGKYGYTFGSGTRLTVV.

The V call is TRBV19, the J call TRBJ2-1, with a tentative D call TRBD1 (5 bases). Looked up from germline, CDR1 is LNHDA and CDR2 is SQIVND (reference sequence). V was pared by 3 bases and J by 4 bases, with 10 bases between. The CDR3 is 14 amino acids. CDR3 sequence reads: CASSMVTVYNEQFF. The CDR3 nucleotides are TGTGCCAGTAGTATGGTGACAGTATACAATGAGCAGTTCTTC.

This sequence joins TRBV19 and TRBJ1-1; TRBD1 is a possible D gene (6 bases). This CDR3 has 15 amino acids. CDR1 and CDR2 (germline): LNHDA, SQIVND (reference sequence). Trimming removed 5 bases from V and 0 bases from J, with 13 bases in between. The CDR3 DNA reads TGTGCCAGTAGTCAGCCAGGGGATATGAACACTGAAGCTTTCTTT. Protein sequence: CASSQPGDMNTEAFF.

The V gene is TRBV28, the J gene TRBJ2-1; TRBD1 is a possible D gene (5 bases). Germline V gene lookup returns CDR1 MDHEN and CDR2 SYDVKM. The CDR3 extends over 15 amino acids. V shed 3 bases and J shed 6 bases, with 15 bases lying between them. The CDR3 is CASSLLGRAINEQFF. CDR3 DNA: TGTGCCAGCAGTTTGCTAGGCAGGGCAATCAATGAGCAGTTCTTC.

The chain employs TRBV6-5 and TRBJ1-4; D call uncertain. Germline-derived CDR1 and CDR2 are MNHEY and SVGAGI. V lost 6 bases and J 2 bases, leaving 4 bases between the germline ends. The CDR3 spans 12 residues. The CDR3 DNA is TGTGCCAGCAGCGGGACTAATGAAAAACTGTTTTTT. Translated, it gives CASSGTNEKLFF.

This chain joins TRBV11-2 and TRBJ2-1; D is possibly TRBD2 (6 bases). The CDR3 extends over 15 amino acids. Germline V lookup: CDR1 SGHAT, CDR2 FQNNGV. V was cut by 3 bases and J by 8 bases, with 17 bases left in between. CDR3 amino acids: CASSFGGDTSDEQFF. DNA for the CDR3: TGTGCCAGCAGCTTCGGCGGGGATACTTCTGATGAGCAGTTCTTC. The complete variable domain, with remaining parts taken from reference TRBV11-2 and TRBJ2-1, reads EAGVAQSPRYKIIEKRQSVAFWCNPISGHATLYWYQQILGQGPKLLIQFQNNGVVDDSQLPKDRFSAERLKGVDSTLKIQPAKLEDSAVYLCASSFGGDTSDEQFFGPGTRLTVL.

The chain has TRBV6-5 and TRBJ2-7; 10 nucleotides agree with TRBD1. Germline V gives CDR1 MNHEY, CDR2 SVGAGI. The CDR3 has 14 amino acids. V shed 2 bases, J shed 5 bases, and the junction held 3 bases outside the gene matches. CDR3 coding DNA: TGTGCCAGCAGTTACCCGGGACAGGGGAACGAGCAGTACTTC. This encodes CASSYPGQGNEQYF.

The genes are TRBV10-3 and TRBJ1-2; D not resolved. Trimming took 0 bases from V and 4 from J, leaving 15 bases between them. The CDR3 spans 16 residues. In germline, CDR1 is ENHRY, CDR2 SYGVKD. The DNA of the CDR3 is TGTGCCATCAGTGAGTCGATAAGAGGGATCCTCTATGGCTACACCTTC. Its protein product is CAISESIRGILYGYTF.

V is TRBV7-9 and J is TRBJ1-1, with 7 bases that match TRBD1. This CDR3 contains 15 residues. CDR1 is SEHNR, CDR2 FQNEAQ, per germline (reference sequence). The trim removed 1 base at V and 4 bases at J, leaving 6 bases unmatched. CDR3 amino acids: CASSLVTGSSTEAFF. The CDR3 coding sequence is TGTGCCAGCAGCTTAGTGACAGGGTCAAGCACTGAAGCTTTCTTT.

The chain carries TRBV12-2 and TRBJ1-4; the D segment call TRBD1 is taken from the table without a DNA check. TRBV12-2 is given as a pseudogene. The CDR3 contains 16 residues. The CDR3 DNA reads TGTGCAAGTCGACTAGGGGGCGCCGGAAGGACGGAAAAACTGTTTTTT. Protein product: CASRLGGAGRTEKLFF.

The CDR3: CASSFNRGYEQYF. The CDR3 DNA reads as TGTGCCAGCAGCTTCAACAGGGGCTACGAGCAGTACTTC. The gene calls are TRBV7-6 and TRBJ2-7; TRBD1 agrees at 7 bases. The CDR3 runs 13 residues. Trimming removed 3 bases from V and 3 bases from J; junction bases left unmatched: 2. Germline lookup yields CDR1 SGHVS and CDR2 FNYEAQ.

The V and J genes are TRBV12-3 or TRBV12-4 and TRBJ1-2; TRBD1 matches at 11 bases. This CDR3 is built from 13 residues. The V segment lost 5 bases and the J segment 7 bases; nucleotides outside the gene matches: 3. CDR3 region: CASSLGTGGGYTF. In DNA form, the CDR3 reads TGTGCCAGCAGTCTCGGGACAGGGGGTGGCTACACCTTC.

This clone came up once. V usage is TRBV11-3 and J usage is TRBJ2-3, with TRBD2 as a possible D gene (5 bases). The V end lost 3 bases, the J end lost 6 bases, and 10 bases lay between the germline ends. The germline gives CDR1 SGHNT, CDR2 YENEEA. CDR3 length: 13 residues. CDR3: CASSFTDFDTQYF. As DNA, the CDR3 is TGTGCCAGCAGCTTTACGGACTTTGATACGCAGTATTTT.

The V and J genes are TRBV30 and TRBJ2-1; a possible D gene is TRBD2 (6 bases). Germline V gene sequence: CDR1 GTSNPN, CDR2 SVGIG (reference sequence). This CDR3 has 14 residues. Trimming took 0 bases from V and 8 from J, leaving 14 bases between them. CDR3 sequence (DNA): TGTGCCTGGAGTGTGGTAAGCGGGTCCTATGAGCAGTTCTTC. This codes for CAWSVVSGSYEQFF.

V usage is TRBV5-1 and J usage is TRBJ2-6, with D hard to call. Germline lookup yields CDR1 SGHRS and CDR2 YFSETQ. Between the trimmed V and J ends, which lost 0 bases and 0 bases, there was a span of 13 bases. There are 18 residues in the CDR3. This CDR3 reads CASSLGSLGNSGANVLTF. DNA of the CDR3: TGCGCCAGCAGCTTGGGAAGCTTGGGCAACTCTGGGGCCAACGTCCTGACTTTC.

This chain connects TRBV11-1 to TRBJ2-1, with 9 nucleotides matching TRBD1. J was trimmed by 8 bases and V by 1 base; bases with no gene match: 0. The CDR3 extends over 13 amino acids. CDR1 and CDR2 from the germline V gene are SGHAT and FQDESV (reference sequence). This CDR3 is CASSLGDRDEQFF. The DNA of the CDR3 is TGTGCCAGCAGCTTAGGGGACAGGGATGAGCAGTTCTTC.